This TCR beta chain was recovered during a study of shared clonotypes between healthy human individuals. At the level of the study: Every donor yielded three CD4 naive, three CD4 memory, two CD8 naive and one CD8 memory plate. Study-wide findings and caveats: Sharing across four donors was seen in about 5% of naive CD4 clonotypes. Larger estimated richness was generally seen in naive subsets than in memory subsets.

Trimming removed 4 bases from V and 3 bases from J, with 18 bases in between. There are 16 residues in the CDR3. CDR1 SGHRS and CDR2 YFSETQ come from the germline V gene. With respect to this clone: Its specificity is unknown.

This table comes from immunoSEQ multiplex PCR, and its TCRdb copy is limited to in-frame clones, with some not included. The repertoire consists of around 600,000 clones, with 95% to 98% occurring once and the leading ten covering 0.3%. Naive CD8 populations comprised CD45RO-negative cells positively selected for CCR7, excluding terminally differentiated effector memory CD45RA+ cells. Nashville, Tennessee was home to all donors, who were Caucasian adults. The material sequenced was naive CD8+ T cells sorted from blood. The sequence was collected from a man aged 25 to 40 in good health. The rearrangement links TRBV5-1 to TRBJ2-3; D is perhaps TRBD2 (5 bases). The CDR3 loop is CASSPGKGVRTDTQYF. CDR3 nucleotide sequence: TGCGCCAGCAGCCCCGGAAAGGGAGTCAGGACAGATACGCAGTATTTT.